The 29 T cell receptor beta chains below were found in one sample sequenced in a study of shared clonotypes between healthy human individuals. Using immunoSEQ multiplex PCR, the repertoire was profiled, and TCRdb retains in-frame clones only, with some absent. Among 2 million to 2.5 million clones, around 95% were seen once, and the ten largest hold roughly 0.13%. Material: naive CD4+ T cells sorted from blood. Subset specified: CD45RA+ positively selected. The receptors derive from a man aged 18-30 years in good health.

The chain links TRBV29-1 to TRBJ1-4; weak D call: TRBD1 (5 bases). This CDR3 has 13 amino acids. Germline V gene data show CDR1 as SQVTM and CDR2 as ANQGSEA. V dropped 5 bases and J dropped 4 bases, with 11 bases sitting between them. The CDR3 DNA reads TGCAGCGTTTACGACAGCCGTAATGAAAAACTGTTTTTT. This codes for CSVYDSRNEKLFF.

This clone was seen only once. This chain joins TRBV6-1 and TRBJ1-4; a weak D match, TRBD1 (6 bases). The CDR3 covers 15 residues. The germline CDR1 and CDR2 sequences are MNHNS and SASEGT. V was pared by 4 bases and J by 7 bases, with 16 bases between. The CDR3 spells CASSVSGTPREKLFF. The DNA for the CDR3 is TGTGCCAGCAGTGTTTCAGGGACACCCCGTGAAAAACTGTTTTTT.

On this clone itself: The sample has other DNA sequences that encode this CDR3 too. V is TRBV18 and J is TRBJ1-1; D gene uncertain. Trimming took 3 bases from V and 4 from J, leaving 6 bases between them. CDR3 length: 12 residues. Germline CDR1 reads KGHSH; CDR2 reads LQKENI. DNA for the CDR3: TGTGCCAGCTCACCCGATTCCACTGAAGCTTTCTTT. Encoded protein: CASSPDSTEAFF.

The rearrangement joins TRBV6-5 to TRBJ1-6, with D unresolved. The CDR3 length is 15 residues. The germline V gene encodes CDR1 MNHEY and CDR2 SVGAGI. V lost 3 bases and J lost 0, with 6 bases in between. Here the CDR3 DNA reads TGTGCCAGCAGTTATTGGAGCTCCTATAATTCACCCCTCCACTTT. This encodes CASSYWSSYNSPLHF.

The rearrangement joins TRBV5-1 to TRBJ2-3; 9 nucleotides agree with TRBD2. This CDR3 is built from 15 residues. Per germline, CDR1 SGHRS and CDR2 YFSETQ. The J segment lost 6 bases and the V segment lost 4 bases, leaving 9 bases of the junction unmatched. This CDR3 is CASSLSGTSSDTQYF. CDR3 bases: TGCGCCAGCAGCCTCTCCGGGACTAGCTCCGATACGCAGTATTTT.

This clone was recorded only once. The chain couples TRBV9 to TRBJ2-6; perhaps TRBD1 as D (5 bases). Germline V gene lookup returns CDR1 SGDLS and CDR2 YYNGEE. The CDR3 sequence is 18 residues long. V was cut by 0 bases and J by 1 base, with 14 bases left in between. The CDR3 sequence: CASSVAGTGFSGANVLTF. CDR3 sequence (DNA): TGTGCCAGCAGCGTAGCCGGAACAGGATTTTCTGGGGCCAACGTCCTGACTTTC.

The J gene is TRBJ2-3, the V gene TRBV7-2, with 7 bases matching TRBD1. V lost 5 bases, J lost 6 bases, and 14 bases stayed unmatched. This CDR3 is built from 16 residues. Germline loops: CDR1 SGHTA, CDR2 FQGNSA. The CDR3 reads CASSPLTDRDTDTQYF. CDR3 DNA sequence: TGTGCCAGCAGCCCTCTGACTGACAGGGACACGGATACGCAGTATTTT.

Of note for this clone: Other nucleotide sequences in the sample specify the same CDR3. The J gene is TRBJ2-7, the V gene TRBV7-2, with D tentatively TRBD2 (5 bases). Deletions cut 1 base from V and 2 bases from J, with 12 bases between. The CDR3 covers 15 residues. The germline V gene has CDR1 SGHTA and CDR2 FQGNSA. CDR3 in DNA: TGTGCCAGCAGCTTAGGCAGCGGCGGGCCCTACGAGCAGTACTTC. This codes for CASSLGSGGPYEQYF.

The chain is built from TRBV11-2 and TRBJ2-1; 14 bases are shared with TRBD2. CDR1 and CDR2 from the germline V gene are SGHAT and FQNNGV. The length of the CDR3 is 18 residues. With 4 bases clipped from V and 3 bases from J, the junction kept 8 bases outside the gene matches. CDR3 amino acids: CASSSGLAGGTRYNEQFF. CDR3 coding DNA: TGTGCCAGCAGCTCAGGACTAGCGGGGGGAACCCGCTACAATGAGCAGTTCTTC.

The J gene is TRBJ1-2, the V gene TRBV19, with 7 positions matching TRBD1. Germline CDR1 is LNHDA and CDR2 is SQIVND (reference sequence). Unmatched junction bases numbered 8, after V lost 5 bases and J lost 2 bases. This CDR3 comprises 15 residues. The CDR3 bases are TGTGCCAGTAGTGATGACAGGGTGTGGAACTATGGCTACACCTTC. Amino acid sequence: CASSDDRVWNYGYTF.

CDR3 region: CASGAGSSLDTQYF. In nucleotides, the CDR3 is TGTGCCAGCGGCGCGGGGTCTTCTTTGGATACGCAGTATTTT. The chain recombines TRBV27 with TRBJ2-3, with TRBD2 as a possible D gene (6 bases). Germline CDR1 is MNHEY and CDR2 is SMNVEV (reference sequence). The CDR3 length is 14 residues. V lost 8 bases to trimming and J lost 6 bases, with 18 bases between them.

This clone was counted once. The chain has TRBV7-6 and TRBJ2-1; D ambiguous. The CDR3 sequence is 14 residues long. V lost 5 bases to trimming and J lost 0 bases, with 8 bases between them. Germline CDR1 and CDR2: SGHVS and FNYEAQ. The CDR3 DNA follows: TGTGCCAGCAGCACCCTGAGCTCCTACAATGAGCAGTTCTTC. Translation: CASSTLSSYNEQFF. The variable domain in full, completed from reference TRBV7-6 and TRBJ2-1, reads GAGVSQSPRYKVTKRGQDVALRCDPISGHVSLYWYRQALGQGPEFLTYFNYEAQQDKSGLPNDRFSAERPEGSISTLTIQRTEQRDSAMYRCASSTLSSYNEQFFGPGTRLTVL.

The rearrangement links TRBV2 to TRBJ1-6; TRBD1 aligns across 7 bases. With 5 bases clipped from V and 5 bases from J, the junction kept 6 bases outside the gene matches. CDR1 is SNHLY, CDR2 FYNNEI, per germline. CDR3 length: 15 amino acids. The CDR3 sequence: CASSLRDSHNSPLHF. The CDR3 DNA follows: TGTGCCAGCAGTTTGAGGGACAGTCATAATTCACCCCTCCACTTT.

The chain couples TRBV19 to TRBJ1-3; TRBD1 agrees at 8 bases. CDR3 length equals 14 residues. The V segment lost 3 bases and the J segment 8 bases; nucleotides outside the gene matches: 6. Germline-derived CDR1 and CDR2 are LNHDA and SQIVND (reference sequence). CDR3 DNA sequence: TGTGCCAGTAGTATCTCGGGACAGGTCGACACCATATATTTT. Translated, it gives CASSISGQVDTIYF.

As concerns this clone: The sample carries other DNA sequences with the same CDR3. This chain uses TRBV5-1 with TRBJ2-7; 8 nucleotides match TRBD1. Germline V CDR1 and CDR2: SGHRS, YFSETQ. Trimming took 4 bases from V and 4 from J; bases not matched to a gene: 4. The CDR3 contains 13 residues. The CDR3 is CASSQDRAYEQYF. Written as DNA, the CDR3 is TGCGCCAGCAGCCAGGACAGGGCGTACGAGCAGTACTTC.

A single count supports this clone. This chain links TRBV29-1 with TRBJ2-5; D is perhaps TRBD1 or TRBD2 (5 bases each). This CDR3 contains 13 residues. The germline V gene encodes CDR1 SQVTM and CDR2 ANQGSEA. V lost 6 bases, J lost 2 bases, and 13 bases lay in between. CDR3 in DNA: TGCAGCGTCCCCCCGTGGGGGCAAGAGACCCAGTACTTC. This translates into CSVPPWGQETQYF.

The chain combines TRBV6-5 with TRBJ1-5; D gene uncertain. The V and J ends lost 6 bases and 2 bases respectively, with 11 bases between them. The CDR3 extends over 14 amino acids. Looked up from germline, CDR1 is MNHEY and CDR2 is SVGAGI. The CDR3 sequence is CASSPALGNQPQHF. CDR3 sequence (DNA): TGTGCCAGCAGCCCGGCGTTGGGCAATCAGCCCCAGCATTTT.

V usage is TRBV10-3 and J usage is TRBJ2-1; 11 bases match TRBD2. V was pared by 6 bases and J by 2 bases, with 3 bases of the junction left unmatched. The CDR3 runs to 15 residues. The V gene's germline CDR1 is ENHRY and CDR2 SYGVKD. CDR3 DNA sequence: TGTGCCATCAGCAATAGCGGGGGGGCCTACAATGAGCAGTTCTTC. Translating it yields CAISNSGGAYNEQFF.

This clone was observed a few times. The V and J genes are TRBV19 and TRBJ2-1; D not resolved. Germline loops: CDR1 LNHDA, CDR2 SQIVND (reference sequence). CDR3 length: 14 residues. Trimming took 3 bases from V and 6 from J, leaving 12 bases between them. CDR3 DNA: TGTGCCAGTAGTATCGGCCAGTTAGGCAATGAGCAGTTCTTC. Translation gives CASSIGQLGNEQFF.

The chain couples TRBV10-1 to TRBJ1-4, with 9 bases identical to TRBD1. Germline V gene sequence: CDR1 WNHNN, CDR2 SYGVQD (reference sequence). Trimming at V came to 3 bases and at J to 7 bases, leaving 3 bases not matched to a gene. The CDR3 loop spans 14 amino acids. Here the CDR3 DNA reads TGCGCCAGCAGTGAAGGGACAGGGCGTGAAAAACTGTTTTTT. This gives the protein CASSEGTGREKLFF.

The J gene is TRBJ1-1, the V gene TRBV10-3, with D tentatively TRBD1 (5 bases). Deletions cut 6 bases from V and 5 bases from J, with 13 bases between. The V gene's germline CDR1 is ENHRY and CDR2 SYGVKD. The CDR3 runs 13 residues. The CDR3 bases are TGTGCCATCAGCTCAGGACAAGGGACTGAAGCTTTCTTT. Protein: CAISSGQGTEAFF.

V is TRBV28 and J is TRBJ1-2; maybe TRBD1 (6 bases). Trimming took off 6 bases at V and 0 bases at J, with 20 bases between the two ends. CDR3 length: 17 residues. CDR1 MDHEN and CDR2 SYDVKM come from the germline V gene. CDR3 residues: CASSSNPGAGTNYGYTF. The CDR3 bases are TGTGCCAGCAGCTCTAACCCGGGGGCCGGAACTAACTATGGCTACACCTTC.

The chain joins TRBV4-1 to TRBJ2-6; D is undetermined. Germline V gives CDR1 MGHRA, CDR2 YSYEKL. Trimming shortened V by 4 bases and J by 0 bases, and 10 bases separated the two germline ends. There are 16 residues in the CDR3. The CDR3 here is CASSPLLDSGANVLTF. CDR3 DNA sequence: TGCGCCAGCAGCCCTTTACTGGACTCTGGGGCCAACGTCCTGACTTTC.

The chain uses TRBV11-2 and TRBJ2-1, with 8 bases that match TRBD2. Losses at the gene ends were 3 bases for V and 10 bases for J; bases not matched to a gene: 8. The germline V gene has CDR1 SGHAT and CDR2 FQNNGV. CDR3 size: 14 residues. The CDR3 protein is CASSLIKGLGEQFF. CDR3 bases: TGTGCCAGCAGCTTGATTAAGGGACTAGGGGAGCAGTTCTTC.

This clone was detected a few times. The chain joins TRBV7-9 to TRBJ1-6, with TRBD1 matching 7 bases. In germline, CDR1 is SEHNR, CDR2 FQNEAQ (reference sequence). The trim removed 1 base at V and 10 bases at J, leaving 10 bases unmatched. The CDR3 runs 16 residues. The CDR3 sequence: CASSLGGQAFRSPLHF. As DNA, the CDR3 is TGTGCCAGCAGCTTAGGCGGACAGGCCTTTAGATCACCCCTCCACTTT.

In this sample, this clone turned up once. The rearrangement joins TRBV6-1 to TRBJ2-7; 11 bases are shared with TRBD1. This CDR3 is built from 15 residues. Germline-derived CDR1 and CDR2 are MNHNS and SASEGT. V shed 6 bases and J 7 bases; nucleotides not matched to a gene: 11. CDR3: CASSALGQGVWEQYF. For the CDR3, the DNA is TGTGCCAGCAGCGCTCTGGGACAGGGGGTATGGGAGCAGTACTTC.

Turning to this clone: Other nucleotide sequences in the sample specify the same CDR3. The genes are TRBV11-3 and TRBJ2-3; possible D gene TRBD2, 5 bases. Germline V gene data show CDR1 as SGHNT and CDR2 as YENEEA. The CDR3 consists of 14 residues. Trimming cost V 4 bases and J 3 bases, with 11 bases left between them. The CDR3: CASSSRTGTDTQYF. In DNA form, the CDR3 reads TGTGCCAGCAGCTCCCGTACGGGAACAGATACGCAGTATTTT.

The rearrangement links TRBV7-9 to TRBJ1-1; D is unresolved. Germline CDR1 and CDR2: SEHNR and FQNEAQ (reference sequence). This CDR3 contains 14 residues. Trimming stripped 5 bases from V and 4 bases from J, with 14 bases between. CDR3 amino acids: CASSRDPTGTEAFF. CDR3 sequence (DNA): TGTGCCAGCAGCCGCGACCCAACGGGCACTGAAGCTTTCTTT.

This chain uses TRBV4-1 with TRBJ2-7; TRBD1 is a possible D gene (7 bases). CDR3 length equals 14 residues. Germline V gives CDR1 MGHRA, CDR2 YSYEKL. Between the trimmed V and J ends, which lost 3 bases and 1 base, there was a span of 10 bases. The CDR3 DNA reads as TGCGCCAGCAGCCAGGGGGGACAGTCCTACGAGCAGTACTTC. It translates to CASSQGGQSYEQYF.